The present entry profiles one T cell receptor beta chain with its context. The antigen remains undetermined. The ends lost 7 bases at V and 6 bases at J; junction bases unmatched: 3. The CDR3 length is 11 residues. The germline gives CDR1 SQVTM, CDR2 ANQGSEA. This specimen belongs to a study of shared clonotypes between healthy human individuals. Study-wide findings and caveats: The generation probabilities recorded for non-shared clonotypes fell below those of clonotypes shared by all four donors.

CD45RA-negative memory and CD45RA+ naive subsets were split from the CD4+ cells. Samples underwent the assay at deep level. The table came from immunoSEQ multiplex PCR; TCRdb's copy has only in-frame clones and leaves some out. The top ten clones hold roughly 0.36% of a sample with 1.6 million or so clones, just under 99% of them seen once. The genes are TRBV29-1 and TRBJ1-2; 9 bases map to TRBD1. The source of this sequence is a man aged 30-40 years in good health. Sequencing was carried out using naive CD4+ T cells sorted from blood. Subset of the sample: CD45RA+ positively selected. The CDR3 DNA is TGCAGCGAGAGGACAGGGGATGGCTACACCTTC. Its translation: CSERTGDGYTF.